The next 22 T cell receptor beta chains were all read from a single sample in a study of T cells in Graves' hyperthyroidism and ophthalmopathy. RNA transcripts gave rise to amplified TCR beta CDR3 regions. First-round RT-PCR of the TCR CDR3 relied on the HTBI primer set. TCRdb analysed the multiplex PCR reads with MiXCR anew, one entry per CDR3 protein. This sample has 600,000 to 650,000 distinct CDR3 sequences, with less than 25% found just once. Sequencing was performed on blood. The receptor source for this set is a man aged 25-45 years with Graves' ophthalmopathy.

This clonotype was observed a handful of times. The rearrangement joins TRBV5-1 to TRBJ1-2, with a tentative D call TRBD1 (6 bases). Trimming took off 3 bases at V and 6 bases at J, with 12 bases between the two ends. CDR3 size: 13 residues. Per germline, CDR1 SGHRS and CDR2 YFSETQ. The CDR3 spells CASSWGAGDGYTF. The CDR3 DNA sequence: TGCGCCAGCAGCTGGGGGGCCGGGGATGGCTACACCTTC.

This clonotype was observed a handful of times. This chain connects TRBV9 to TRBJ2-1; 10 bases are shared with TRBD2. There are 17 residues in the CDR3. CDR1 and CDR2 from the germline V gene are SGDLS and YYNGEE. V shed 4 bases, J shed 1 base, and the junction held 8 bases outside the gene matches. This chain's CDR3 is CASSSSRTSGSYNEQFF. DNA of the CDR3: TGTGCCAGCAGCTCCTCTCGGACTAGCGGATCCTACAATGAGCAGTTCTTC.

The sample holds a few counts of this clonotype. The CDR3: CASAQTGSGANVLTF. CDR3 coding DNA: TGTGCCAGCGCCCAGACAGGGTCTGGGGCCAACGTCCTGACTTTC. V gene TRBV12-3 or TRBV12-4 combines with J gene TRBJ2-6, with TRBD1 matching over 7 bases. The trim removed 8 bases at V and 1 base at J, leaving 5 bases unmatched. There are 15 residues in the CDR3.

This clonotype was observed a few times. The rearrangement uses TRBV28 and TRBJ2-7; 8 bases are a match to TRBD2. The CDR3 sequence is 14 residues long. V was pared by 2 bases and J by 6 bases, with 6 bases of the junction left unmatched. Germline V lookup: CDR1 MDHEN, CDR2 SYDVKM. DNA of the CDR3: TGTGCCAGCAGTTTACAGCGGGAGCTTGTCGAGCAGTACTTC. Its protein product is CASSLQRELVEQYF.

The J gene is TRBJ2-1, the V gene TRBV7-2; 9 nucleotides match TRBD1. V lost 2 bases, J lost 5 bases, and 10 bases stayed unmatched. The CDR3 is 17 amino acids. CDR1 and CDR2 from the germline V gene are SGHTA and FQGNSA. The CDR3 is CASSLRHRGQADNEQFF. The CDR3 DNA is TGTGCCAGCAGCTTAAGGCACAGGGGGCAGGCGGACAATGAGCAGTTCTTC.

Only a few counts were recorded for this clonotype. The chain employs TRBV11-2 and TRBJ1-4; D unresolved. Trimming removed 6 bases at V and 6 bases at J, with 14 bases between. The CDR3 has 14 residues. Germline-derived CDR1 and CDR2 are SGHAT and FQNNGV. The CDR3 sequence: CASSPRGSYEKLFF. The CDR3 region has the DNA TGTGCCAGCAGTCCTCGGGGTTCTTATGAAAAACTGTTTTTT.

The chain uses TRBV12-3 or TRBV12-4 and TRBJ2-5; D is undetermined. Trimming cost V 3 bases and J 5 bases, with 16 bases left between them. The CDR3 is 15 residues long. The CDR3 region has the DNA TGTGCCAGCAGTTTCTCCTCCGTAAATGGCGAGACCCAGTACTTC. Encoded protein: CASSFSSVNGETQYF.

This clonotype was seen repeatedly, ten times or more. The genes are TRBV20-1 and TRBJ2-7, with D perhaps matching TRBD1 (6 bases). Germline CDR1 and CDR2: DFQATT and SNEGSKA (reference sequence). CDR3 length equals 15 residues. With 0 bases removed from V and 2 bases from J, the gap between germline ends came to 14 bases. The CDR3 is CSARDPWTETYEQYF. DNA of the CDR3: TGCAGTGCTAGAGATCCATGGACAGAAACCTACGAGCAGTACTTC.

The rearrangement links TRBV6-1 to TRBJ2-7; the D gene could be TRBD1 or TRBD2 (6 bases each). The CDR3 spans 17 residues. CDR1 is MNHNS, CDR2 SASEGT, per germline. V was trimmed by 3 bases and J by 0 bases, leaving 18 bases between them. CDR3 in amino acids: CASSEWGRGGPSYEQYF. The CDR3 DNA reads as TGTGCCAGCAGTGAGTGGGGGCGTGGGGGGCCCTCCTACGAGCAGTACTTC.

The V and J genes are TRBV28 and TRBJ2-3; D perhaps matches TRBD2 (6 bases). Per germline, CDR1 MDHEN and CDR2 SYDVKM. Trimming pared 3 bases from V and 3 bases from J, leaving 10 bases between. The CDR3 extends over 14 amino acids. The CDR3 DNA follows: TGTGCCAGCAGTTTGATCGGGAGAACAGATACGCAGTATTTT. As protein: CASSLIGRTDTQYF.

This clonotype was observed at least ten times. The chain carries TRBV7-8 and TRBJ1-3; no definite D call. V was trimmed by 1 base and J by 0 bases, leaving 10 bases between them. Germline lookup yields CDR1 SGHVS and CDR2 FQNEAQ. The CDR3 consists of 16 residues. The DNA for the CDR3 is TGTGCCAGCAGCTTAGTATTGGTGCCCTCTGGAAACACCATATATTTT. Its translation is CASSLVLVPSGNTIYF.

CDR3 sequence: CAFQAGGPENEQFF. The CDR3 DNA reads TGTGCCTTTCAAGCGGGAGGGCCGGAGAATGAGCAGTTCTTC. The rearrangement links TRBV30 to TRBJ2-1; TRBD2 agrees at 10 bases. This CDR3 has 14 amino acids. J gave up 7 bases and V 7 bases, and 10 bases lay outside the gene matches. Germline lookup yields CDR1 GTSNPN and CDR2 SVGIG (reference sequence).

Ten or more counts support this clonotype. The rearrangement links TRBV20-1 to TRBJ1-6, with TRBD1 as a possible D gene (5 bases). The V end was cut by 2 bases, the J end by 6 bases, with 11 bases between. This CDR3 comprises 14 residues. CDR1 and CDR2 (germline): DFQATT, SNEGSKA (reference sequence). CDR3 nucleotides: TGCAGTGCTAGAACGTGGGACGGTAATTCACCCCTCCACTTT. Protein sequence: CSARTWDGNSPLHF.

The J gene is TRBJ2-3, the V gene TRBV28; D gene unclear. The germline CDR1 and CDR2 sequences are MDHEN and SYDVKM. CDR3 length: 16 residues. V lost 6 bases, J lost 1 base, and 17 bases lay in between. The CDR3 coding sequence is TGTGCCAGCAGCAACCCGGGCACTGTCGGCACAGATACGCAGTATTTT. This encodes CASSNPGTVGTDTQYF.

V gene TRBV10-2 combines with J gene TRBJ1-6, with TRBD1 as a possible D gene (6 bases). Trimming pared 0 bases from V and 4 bases from J, leaving 7 bases between. The germline V gene encodes CDR1 WSHSY and CDR2 SAAADI. There are 15 residues in the CDR3. This CDR3 reads CASSESRGYNSPLHF. CDR3 DNA: TGCGCCAGCAGTGAGTCAAGGGGGTATAATTCACCCCTCCACTTT.

This chain connects TRBV29-1 to TRBJ2-1; TRBD2 matches 9 bases. Germline values: CDR1 SQVTM, CDR2 ANQGSEA. J was trimmed by 6 bases and V by 5 bases; bases with no gene match: 8. The CDR3 contains 14 residues. CDR3 nucleotide sequence: TGCAGCGTTCCAGCTAGCGGGAAGGCCAATGAGCAGTTCTTC. Amino acid sequence: CSVPASGKANEQFF.

This clonotype has a count of ten or more. The V gene is TRBV5-1, the J gene TRBJ2-3; D gene uncertain. The V gene's germline CDR1 is SGHRS and CDR2 YFSETQ. The CDR3 extends over 14 amino acids. Trimming took 1 base from V and 1 from J, leaving 7 bases between them. The CDR3 loop reads CASSLFVGTDTQYF. The CDR3 DNA is TGCGCCAGCAGCTTGTTCGTCGGCACAGATACGCAGTATTTT. The full variable domain, with the rest looked up from reference TRBV5-1 and TRBJ2-3, is KAGVTQTPRYLIKTRGQQVTLSCSPISGHRSVSWYQQTPGQGLQFLFEYFSETQRNKGNFPGRFSGRQFSNSRSEMNVSTLELGDSALYLCASSLFVGTDTQYFGPGTRLTVL.

This clonotype was observed many times. V is TRBV28 and J is TRBJ1-1, with TRBD1 matching over 9 bases. V lost 4 bases to trimming and J lost 10 bases; unmatched junction nucleotides: 13. Germline values: CDR1 MDHEN, CDR2 SYDVKM. This CDR3 contains 15 residues. CDR3 residues: CASSSQRTGDPAAFF. CDR3 DNA sequence: TGTGCCAGCAGTTCACAGCGGACAGGGGACCCGGCAGCTTTCTTT.

On this clonotype itself: This may arise from a read error, as a much more abundant clone is one base away. The chain employs TRBV7-8 and TRBJ1-4; D uncertain. The ends were cut back, 4 bases at V and 8 bases at J, with 17 bases in the middle. Germline-derived CDR1 and CDR2 are SGHVS and FQNEAQ. This CDR3 contains 15 residues. This chain's CDR3 is CASSSTDSPIEKLFF. The CDR3 nucleotides are TGTGCCAGCAGCTCAACCGACTCACCCATCGAAAAACTGTTTTTT.

The CDR3 DNA reads TGTGCCAGCAGGACCGGGACTAGCGACAACGAGCAGTACTTC. Its translation: CASRTGTSDNEQYF. The rearrangement joins TRBV6-1 to TRBJ2-7; 10 bases line up with TRBD2. The trim removed 6 bases at V and 5 bases at J, leaving 7 bases unmatched. The CDR3 runs to 14 residues. Germline V gene lookup returns CDR1 MNHNS and CDR2 SASEGT.

This clonotype was counted only a few times. The chain has TRBV7-6 and TRBJ2-1; 7 bases map to TRBD1. The trim removed 5 bases at V and 11 bases at J, leaving 9 bases unmatched. CDR1 and CDR2 (germline): SGHVS, FNYEAQ. This CDR3 has 13 residues. CDR3 residues: CASSKQTGTKQFF. The DNA of the CDR3 is TGTGCCAGCAGCAAGCAGACAGGGACGAAGCAGTTCTTC.

This clonotype was detected a few times. The gene calls are TRBV24-1 and TRBJ1-3; D gene ambiguous. Trimming took off 6 bases at V and 7 bases at J, with 6 bases between the two ends. Germline V lookup: CDR1 KGHDR, CDR2 SFDVKD. This CDR3 spans 11 amino acids. Here the CDR3 reads CATSLGNTIYF. The DNA for the CDR3 is TGTGCCACCAGTCTTGGGAACACCATATATTTT.